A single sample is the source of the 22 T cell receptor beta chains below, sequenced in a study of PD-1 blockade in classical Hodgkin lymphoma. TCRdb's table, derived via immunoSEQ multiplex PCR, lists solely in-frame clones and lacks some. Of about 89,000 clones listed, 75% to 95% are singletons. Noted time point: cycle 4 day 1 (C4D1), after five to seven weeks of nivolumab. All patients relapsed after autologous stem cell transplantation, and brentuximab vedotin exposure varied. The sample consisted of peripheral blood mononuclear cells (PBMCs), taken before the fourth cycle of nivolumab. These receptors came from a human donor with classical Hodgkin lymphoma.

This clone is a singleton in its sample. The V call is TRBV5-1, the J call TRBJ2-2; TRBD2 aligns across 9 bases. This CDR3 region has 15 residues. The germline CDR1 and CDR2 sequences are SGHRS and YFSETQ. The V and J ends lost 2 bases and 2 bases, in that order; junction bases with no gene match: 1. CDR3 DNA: TGCGCCAGCAGCTTTAGCGGGGGAAACACCGGGGAGCTGTTTTTT. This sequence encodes CASSFSGGNTGELFF.

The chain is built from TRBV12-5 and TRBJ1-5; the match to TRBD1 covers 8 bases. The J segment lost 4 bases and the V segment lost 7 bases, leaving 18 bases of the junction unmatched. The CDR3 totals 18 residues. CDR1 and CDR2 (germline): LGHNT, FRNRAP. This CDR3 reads CASALRRQGNMLNQPQHF. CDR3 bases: TGTGCTAGTGCCCTGCGGAGACAGGGGAATATGTTGAATCAGCCCCAGCATTTT.

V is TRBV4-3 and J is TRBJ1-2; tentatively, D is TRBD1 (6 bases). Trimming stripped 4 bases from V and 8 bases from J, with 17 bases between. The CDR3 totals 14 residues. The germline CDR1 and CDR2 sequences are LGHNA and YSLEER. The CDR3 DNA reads TGCGCCAGCAGCCGAGAGACAGGACTGGGCGGCTACACCTTC. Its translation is CASSRETGLGGYTF.

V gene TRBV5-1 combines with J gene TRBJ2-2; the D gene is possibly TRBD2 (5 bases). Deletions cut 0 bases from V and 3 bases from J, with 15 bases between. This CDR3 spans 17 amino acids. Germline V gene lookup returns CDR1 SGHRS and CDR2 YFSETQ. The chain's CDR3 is CASSLESGSRYTGELFF. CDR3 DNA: TGCGCCAGCAGCTTGGAGTCGGGGTCCCGTTACACCGGGGAGCTGTTTTTT.

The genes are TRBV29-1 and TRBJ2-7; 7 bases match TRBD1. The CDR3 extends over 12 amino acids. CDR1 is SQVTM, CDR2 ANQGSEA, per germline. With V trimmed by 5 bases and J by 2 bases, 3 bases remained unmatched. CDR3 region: CSVIGQAYEQYF. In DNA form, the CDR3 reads TGCAGCGTTATTGGACAGGCCTACGAGCAGTACTTC.

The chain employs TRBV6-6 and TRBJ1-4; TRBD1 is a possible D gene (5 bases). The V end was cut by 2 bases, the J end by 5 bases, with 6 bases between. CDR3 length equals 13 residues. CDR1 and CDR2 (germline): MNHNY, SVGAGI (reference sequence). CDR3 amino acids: CASSYTGNEKLFF. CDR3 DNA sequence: TGTGCCAGCAGTTACACAGGAAATGAAAAACTGTTTTTT.

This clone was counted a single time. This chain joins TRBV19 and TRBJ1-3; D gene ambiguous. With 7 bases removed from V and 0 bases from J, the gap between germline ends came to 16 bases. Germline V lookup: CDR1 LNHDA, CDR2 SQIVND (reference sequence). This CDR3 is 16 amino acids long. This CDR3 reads CASTIVSDDSGNTIYF. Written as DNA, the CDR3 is TGTGCCAGTACGATCGTGTCGGATGACTCTGGAAACACCATATATTTT.

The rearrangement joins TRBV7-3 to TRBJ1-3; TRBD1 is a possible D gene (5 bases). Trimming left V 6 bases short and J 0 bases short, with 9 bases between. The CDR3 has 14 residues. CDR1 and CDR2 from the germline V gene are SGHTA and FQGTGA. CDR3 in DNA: TGTGCCAGCAGGGACACCTCCTCTGGAAACACCATATATTTT. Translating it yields CASRDTSSGNTIYF.

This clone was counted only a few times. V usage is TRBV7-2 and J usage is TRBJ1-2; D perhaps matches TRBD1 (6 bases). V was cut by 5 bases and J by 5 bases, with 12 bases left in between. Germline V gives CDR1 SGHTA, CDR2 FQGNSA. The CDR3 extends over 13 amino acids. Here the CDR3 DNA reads TGTGCCAGCAGCCCTACAGGGAGTTATGGCTACACCTTC. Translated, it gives CASSPTGSYGYTF.

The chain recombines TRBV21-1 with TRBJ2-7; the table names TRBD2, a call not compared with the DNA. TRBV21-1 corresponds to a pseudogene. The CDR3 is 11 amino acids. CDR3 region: CASSTGYEQYF. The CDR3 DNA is TGTGCCAGCAGCACGGGTTACGAGCAGTACTTC.

For the CDR3, the DNA is TGTGCCAGCAGCTTGGTTAGGGACCCACGCTACGAGCAGTACTTC. Residues: CASSLVRDPRYEQYF. V and J are TRBV5-6 and TRBJ2-7; the D call may be TRBD1 or TRBD2 (5 bases each). The CDR3 spans 15 residues. In germline, CDR1 is SGHDT, CDR2 YYEEEE. Trimming took 0 bases from V and 3 from J, leaving 13 bases between them.

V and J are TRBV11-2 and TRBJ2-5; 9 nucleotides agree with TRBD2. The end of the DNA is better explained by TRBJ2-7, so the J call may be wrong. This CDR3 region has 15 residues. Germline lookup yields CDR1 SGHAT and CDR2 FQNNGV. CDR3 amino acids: CASSRTGTSPHEQYF. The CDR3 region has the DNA TGTGCCAGCAGCCGAACCGGGACTAGCCCCCACGAGCAGTACTTC.

The CDR3 sequence: CAARQGDGTEAFF. The CDR3, as DNA: TGTGCCGCAAGACAGGGGGATGGCACTGAAGCTTTCTTT. This chain links TRBV6-5 with TRBJ1-1; TRBD1 aligns across 9 bases. The CDR3 has 13 amino acids. The germline V gene encodes CDR1 MNHEY and CDR2 SVGAGI. The trim removed 11 bases at V and 4 bases at J, leaving 8 bases unmatched.

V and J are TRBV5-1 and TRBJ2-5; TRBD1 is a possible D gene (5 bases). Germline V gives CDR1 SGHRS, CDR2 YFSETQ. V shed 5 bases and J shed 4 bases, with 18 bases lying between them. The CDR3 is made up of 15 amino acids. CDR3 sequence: CASRFSLGQGETQYF. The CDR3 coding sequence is TGCGCCAGCAGGTTCAGCCTCGGCCAGGGAGAGACCCAGTACTTC.

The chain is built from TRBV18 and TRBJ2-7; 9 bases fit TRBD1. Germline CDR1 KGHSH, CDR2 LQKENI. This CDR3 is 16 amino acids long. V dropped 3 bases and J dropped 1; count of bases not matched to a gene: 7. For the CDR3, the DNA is TGTGCCAGCTCACCGTTAGACAGGGGGATATCCTACGAGCAGTACTTC. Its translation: CASSPLDRGISYEQYF.

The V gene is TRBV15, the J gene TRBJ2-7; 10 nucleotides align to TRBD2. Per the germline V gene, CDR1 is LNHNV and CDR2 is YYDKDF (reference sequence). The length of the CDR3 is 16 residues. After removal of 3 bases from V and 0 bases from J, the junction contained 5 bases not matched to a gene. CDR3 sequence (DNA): TGTGCCACCAGCAGTCTAGCGGGGGCCCTCTCCTACGAGCAGTACTTC. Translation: CATSSLAGALSYEQYF.

CDR3: CASSLIGGTDTQYF. In nucleotides, the CDR3 is TGTGCCAGCAGCTTGATAGGGGGGACAGATACGCAGTATTTT. J is TRBJ2-3 and V is TRBV5-6, with D perhaps being TRBD1 or TRBD2 (6 bases each). Germline assignment: CDR1 SGHDT and CDR2 YYEEEE. The CDR3 sequence is 14 residues long. V gave up 1 base and J gave up 3 bases, with 9 bases separating them.

In DNA form, the CDR3 reads TGTGCCAGCAGCACGTTGAACACTGAAGCTTTCTTT. Encoded protein: CASSTLNTEAFF. The chain employs TRBV7-6 and TRBJ1-1; D is undetermined. This CDR3 comprises 12 residues. The germline V gene encodes CDR1 SGHVS and CDR2 FNYEAQ. The V end lost 5 bases, the J end lost 0 bases, and 4 bases lay between the germline ends.

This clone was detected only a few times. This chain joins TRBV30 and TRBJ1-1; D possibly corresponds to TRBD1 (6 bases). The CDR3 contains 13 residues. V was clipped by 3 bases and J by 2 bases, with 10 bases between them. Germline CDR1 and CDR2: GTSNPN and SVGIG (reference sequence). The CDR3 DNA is TGTGCCTGGAGCGAACAGGGAAACACTGAAGCTTTCTTT. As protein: CAWSEQGNTEAFF.

The CDR3 nucleotides read TGTGCCAGCAGTTACACAGGGGACTATGGCTACACCTTC. Encoded protein: CASSYTGDYGYTF. The rearrangement uses TRBV6-5 and TRBJ1-2; 7 nucleotides line up with TRBD1. Germline V CDR1 and CDR2: MNHEY, SVGAGI. The CDR3 contains 13 residues. V lost 2 bases and J lost 3; bases outside the gene matches: 0.

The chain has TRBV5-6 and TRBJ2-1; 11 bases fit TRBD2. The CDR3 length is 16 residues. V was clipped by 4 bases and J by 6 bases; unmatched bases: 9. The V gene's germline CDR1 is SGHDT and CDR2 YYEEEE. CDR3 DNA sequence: TGTGCCAGCAGCCGAGGTAGCGGGGGGGCGTCCAATGAGCAGTTCTTC. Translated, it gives CASSRGSGGASNEQFF.

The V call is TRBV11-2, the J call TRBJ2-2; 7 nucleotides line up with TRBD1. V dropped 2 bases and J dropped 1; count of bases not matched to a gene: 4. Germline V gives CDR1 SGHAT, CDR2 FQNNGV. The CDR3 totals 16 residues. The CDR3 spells CASSLFTGVNTGELFF. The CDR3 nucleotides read TGTGCCAGCAGCTTATTTACAGGGGTGAACACCGGGGAGCTGTTTTTT.